This is a list of T cell receptor beta chains from one sample in a study of CD8 T cells in Susac syndrome. Using its own MiXCR run on the immunoSEQ multiplex PCR reads, TCRdb lists one record per CDR3 protein. The table shows around 280,000 distinct CDR3 sequences, with approximately 85% occurring only once. Sequencing used CD8+ T cells from PBMCs. The receptors shown here come from a human donor with multiple sclerosis. Both conserved end residues are part of each CDR3. A D gene is named only where the DNA matches it firmly. Only part of the rows carry a size: once, few, many, or a class if the clone is expanded.

j_call d_call cdr3_length clone_size v_call cdr3_aa cdr3_nt
TRBJ1-5 TRBD1 14 NA TRBV20-1 CSAKPGTGDQPQHF TGCAGTGCGAAACCAGGGACAGGGGACCAGCCCCAGCATTTT
TRBJ1-2 NA 14 NA TRBV7-9 CASSPGTVGGGYTF TGTGCCAGCAGCCCCGGGACCGTCGGAGGTGGCTACACCTTC
TRBJ2-3 NA 15 NA TRBV9 CASSVGKGAGGWKYF NA
TRBJ2-7 TRBD2 16 NA TRBV5-4 CASSLLAGVESYEQYF TGTGCCAGCAGCTTGCTAGCGGGAGTTGAATCCTACGAGCAGTACTTC
TRBJ2-1 TRBD2 17 NA TRBV9 CASSLPLAGGPGGEQFF TGTGCCAGCAGCCTCCCCCTAGCGGGAGGGCCTGGAGGTGAGCAGTTCTTC
TRBJ2-5 NA 16 NA TRBV12-3/TRBV12-4 CASSLNADKAWETQYF TGTGCCAGCAGTTTAAATGCCGACAAGGCTTGGGAGACCCAGTACTTC
TRBJ2-5 TRBD1 14 NA TRBV7-9 CASSGTGDGETQYF TGTGCCAGCAGCGGGACAGGGGATGGGGAGACCCAGTACTTC
TRBJ2-1 NA 15 NA TRBV27 CASSSPDSGYNEQFF TGTGCCAGCAGTTCCCCGGATAGCGGATACAATGAGCAGTTCTTC
TRBJ2-7 TRBD1 13 NA TRBV9 CASSGDRFYEQYF TGTGCCAGCAGCGGGGACAGGTTCTACGAGCAGTACTTC
TRBJ2-7 TRBD2 14 once TRBV9 CASSPSGSYYEQYF TGTGCCAGCAGCCCCAGCGGGAGTTACTACGAGCAGTACTTC
TRBJ2-5 TRBD2 16 once TRBV27 CASFQSSTSGTKTQYF TGTGCCAGTTTTCAATCGTCGACTAGCGGGACGAAGACCCAGTACTTC
TRBJ2-1 NA 13 NA TRBV15 CATSRDRSTGEFF TGTGCCACCAGCAGAGATCGGTCAACTGGGGAGTTCTTC
TRBJ2-7 NA 14 few TRBV6-5 CASSYAGGAYEQYF TGTGCCAGCAGTTACGCCGGAGGGGCCTACGAGCAGTACTTC
TRBJ2-1 NA 13 few TRBV6-1 CASSSGGINEQFF TGTGCCAGCAGTTCAGGAGGGATCAATGAGCAGTTCTTC
TRBJ1-2 NA 12 NA TRBV7-9 CASSSNIYGYTF TGTGCCAGCAGCTCGAACATTTATGGCTACACCTTC
TRBJ1-1 NA 13 NA TRBV29-1 CSAKADVNTEAFF TGCAGCGCCAAGGCGGACGTGAACACTGAAGCTTTCTTT
TRBJ2-5 NA 15 NA TRBV7-8 CASSLIPQESETQYF TGTGCCAGCAGCTTGATACCTCAAGAGTCGGAGACCCAGTACTTC
TRBJ2-1 NA 14 few TRBV19 CASSVGSSYNEQFF TGTGCCAGTAGTGTCGGGAGCTCCTACAATGAGCAGTTCTTC
TRBJ2-3 NA 13 NA TRBV29-1 CSVEGGGLVTQYF TGCAGCGTTGAGGGGGGCGGATTGGTTACGCAGTATTTT
TRBJ2-4 NA 15 NA TRBV2 CASSEGFLAKNIQYF TGTGCCAGCAGTGAGGGATTCCTGGCCAAAAACATTCAGTACTTC
TRBJ1-2 TRBD1 16 NA TRBV7-9 CASSHPGQESNYGNTF TGTGCCAGCAGCCATCCGGGACAGGAGTCTAACTATGGCAACACCTTC
TRBJ2-1 TRBD2 15 NA TRBV28 CASSIRTSSYNEQFF TGTGCCAGCAGTATCCGGACTAGCTCCTACAATGAGCAGTTCTTC
TRBJ2-1 NA 15 NA TRBV4-1 CASSAGVSSYNEQFF TGCGCCAGCAGCGCAGGGGTGAGCTCCTACAATGAGCAGTTCTTC
TRBJ2-5 TRBD2 12 NA TRBV29-1 CSARAGEETQYF TGCAGCGCCCGAGCGGGAGAGGAGACCCAGTACTTC
TRBJ1-5 NA 14 NA TRBV9 CASSAEAGGQPQHF TGTGCCAGCAGCGCCGAGGCTGGGGGTCAGCCCCAGCATTTT
TRBJ2-1 NA 13 NA TRBV6-1 CASSLSWVNEQFF TGTGCCAGCAGCCTTTCTTGGGTCAATGAGCAGTTCTTC
TRBJ2-7 TRBD2 17 NA TRBV24-1 CATSAPRGSGGAYEQYF TGTGCCACCAGTGCCCCCCGAGGGAGCGGGGGAGCCTACGAGCAGTACTTC
TRBJ2-5 NA 15 NA TRBV27 CASSLSPGYQETQYF TGTGCCAGCAGTTTATCCCCCGGTTACCAAGAGACCCAGTACTTC
TRBJ2-7 NA 13 few TRBV11-2 CASRDVGSYEQYF TGTGCCAGCAGGGACGTCGGTTCCTACGAGCAGTACTTC
TRBJ1-1 NA 12 NA TRBV5-1 CASSLDRGEAFF TGCGCCAGCAGCTTGGATAGGGGTGAAGCTTTCTTT
TRBJ2-1 TRBD2 19 NA TRBV7-9 CASSAAPGLAIRRGHEQFF TGTGCCAGCAGCGCCGCTCCGGGACTAGCGATCCGGAGGGGACATGAGCAGTTCTTC
TRBJ1-1 TRBD1 15 NA TRBV28 CASSFGQGRNTEAFF TGTGCCAGCAGTTTTGGACAGGGTCGGAACACTGAAGCTTTCTTT
TRBJ1-1 TRBD1 16 NA TRBV30 CAWRAGTGGQNTEAFF TGTGCCTGGAGGGCCGGGACAGGGGGACAGAACACTGAAGCTTTCTTT
TRBJ2-7 NA 13 NA TRBV2 CASIGAGNNEQYF TGTGCCAGCATTGGGGCAGGGAATAACGAGCAGTACTTC
TRBJ2-4 TRBD2 15 NA TRBV19 CASSTSLAGYNIQYF TGTGCCAGTAGTACCTCACTAGCGGGCTACAACATTCAGTACTTC
TRBJ2-3 NA 16 NA TRBV28 CASSFFQTDGTDTQYF TGTGCCAGCAGTTTTTTCCAGACAGATGGGACAGATACGCAGTATTTT
TRBJ2-1 TRBD2 17 NA TRBV7-9 CASSLQAGLYSYNEQFF TGTGCCAGCAGCTTGCAAGCGGGACTATACTCCTACAATGAGCAGTTCTTC
TRBJ2-6 TRBD1 16 few TRBV7-9 CASSPGTGSGANVLTF TGTGCCAGCAGCCCCGGGACAGGGTCTGGGGCCAACGTCCTGACTTTC
TRBJ2-6 NA 16 NA TRBV9 CASRTFQGHGANVLTF TGTGCCAGCAGGACCTTCCAGGGGCATGGGGCCAACGTCCTGACTTTC
TRBJ1-5 TRBD1 17 NA TRBV6-2/TRBV6-3 CASTDGQGARGNQPQHF TGTGCCAGCACCGACGGACAGGGGGCGAGAGGTAATCAGCCCCAGCATTTT
TRBJ1-1 NA 12 NA TRBV4-1 CASSPGGIEAFF TGCGCCAGCAGCCCGGGGGGTATTGAAGCTTTCTTT
TRBJ1-1 NA 14 NA TRBV28 CASSLRRGGTEAFF TGTGCCAGCAGTTTACGGAGGGGTGGGACTGAAGCTTTCTTT